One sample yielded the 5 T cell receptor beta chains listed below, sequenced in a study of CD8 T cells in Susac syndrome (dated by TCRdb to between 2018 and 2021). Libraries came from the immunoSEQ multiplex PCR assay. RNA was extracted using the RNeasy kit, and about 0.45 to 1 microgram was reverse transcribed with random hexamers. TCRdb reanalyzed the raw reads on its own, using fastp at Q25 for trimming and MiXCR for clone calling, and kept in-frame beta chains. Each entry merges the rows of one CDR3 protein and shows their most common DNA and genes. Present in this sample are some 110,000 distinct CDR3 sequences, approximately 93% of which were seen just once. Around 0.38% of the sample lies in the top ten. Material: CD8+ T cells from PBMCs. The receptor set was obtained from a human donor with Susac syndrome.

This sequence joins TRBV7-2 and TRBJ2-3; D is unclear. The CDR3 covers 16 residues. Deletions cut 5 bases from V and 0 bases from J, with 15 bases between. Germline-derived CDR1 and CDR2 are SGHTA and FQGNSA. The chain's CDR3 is CASSVISSGSTDTQYF. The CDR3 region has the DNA TGTGCCAGCAGCGTAATAAGCAGTGGTAGCACAGATACGCAGTATTTT.

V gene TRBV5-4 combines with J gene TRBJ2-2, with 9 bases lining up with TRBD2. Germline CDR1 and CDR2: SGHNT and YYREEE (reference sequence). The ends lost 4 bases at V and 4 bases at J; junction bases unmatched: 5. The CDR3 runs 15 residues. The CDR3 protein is CASSSGGLGTGELFF. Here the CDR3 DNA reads TGTGCCAGCAGCAGCGGGGGGCTTGGCACCGGGGAGCTGTTTTTT.

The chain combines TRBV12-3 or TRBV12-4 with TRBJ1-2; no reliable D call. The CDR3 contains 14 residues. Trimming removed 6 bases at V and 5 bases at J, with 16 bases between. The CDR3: CASSWAVRTYGYTF. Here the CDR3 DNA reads TGTGCCAGCAGCTGGGCGGTCCGGACTTATGGCTACACCTTC.

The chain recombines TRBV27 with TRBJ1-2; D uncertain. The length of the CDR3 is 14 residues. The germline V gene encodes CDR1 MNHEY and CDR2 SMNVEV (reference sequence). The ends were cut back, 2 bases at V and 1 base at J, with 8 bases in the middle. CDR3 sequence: CASSLTRYNYGYTF. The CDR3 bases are TGTGCCAGCAGTTTAACGAGGTATAACTATGGCTACACCTTC.

As DNA, the CDR3 is TGTGCCAGCACAGAATACACAGATACGCAGTATTTT. Amino acids: CASTEYTDTQYF. This sequence joins TRBV2 and TRBJ2-3; D is undetermined. Germline values: CDR1 SNHLY, CDR2 FYNNEI. The CDR3 consists of 12 residues. Trimming left V 7 bases short and J 2 bases short, with 7 bases between.